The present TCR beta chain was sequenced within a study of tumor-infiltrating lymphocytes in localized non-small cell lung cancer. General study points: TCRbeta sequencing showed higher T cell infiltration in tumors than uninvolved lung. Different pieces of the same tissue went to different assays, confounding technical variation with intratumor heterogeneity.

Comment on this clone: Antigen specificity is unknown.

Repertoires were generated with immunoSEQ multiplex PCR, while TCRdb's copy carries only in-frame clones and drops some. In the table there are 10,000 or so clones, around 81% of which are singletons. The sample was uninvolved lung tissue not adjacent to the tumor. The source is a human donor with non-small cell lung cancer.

The CDR3 DNA reads TGTGCCAGCACCGGGGGAGCCTACTACGAGCAGTACTTC. Translated, it gives CASTGGAYYEQYF. This chain joins TRBV6-6 and TRBJ2-7; a possible D gene is TRBD2 (6 bases). CDR3 length: 13 residues. Deletions cut 7 bases from V and 3 bases from J, with 13 bases between. Germline V gene data show CDR1 as MNHNY and CDR2 as SVGAGI (reference sequence).